The 28 T cell receptor beta chains presented below share a single source sample, sequenced in a study of cytomegalovirus exposure and HLA in healthy donors (dated by TCRdb to about 2017). Libraries were made using the immunoSEQ multiplex PCR assay. The multiplex PCR relied on a mix of 60 forward primers for TCR Vbeta segments and 13 reverse primers for TCR Jbeta segments. TCRdb provides this immuneACCESS table in a form limited to in-frame rearrangements. Some clones are lacking; in checked studies, under half of them reflect an unresolved V gene, and why the rest are absent is not known. The sample table on file contains tens of thousands of clones. The biggest ten clones account for roughly 6% of the sample. Material for sequencing was PBMCs. The source of these receptors is a girl under 18 in good health and CMV-seropositive.

The chain combines TRBV28 with TRBJ2-7, with a weak D call TRBD1 (5 bases). Germline CDR1 and CDR2: MDHEN and SYDVKM. This CDR3 is built from 13 residues. V was trimmed by 6 bases and J by 5 bases, leaving 14 bases between them. CDR3 nucleotide sequence: TGTGCCAGCAGCGGAACAGGTACCGACGAGCAGTACGTC. It codes for CASSGTGTDEQYV.

The chain employs TRBV19 and TRBJ1-5; no firm D call. V was shortened by 3 bases and J by 3 bases, with 15 bases between the two germline ends. The length of the CDR3 is 16 residues. CDR1 and CDR2 (germline): LNHDA, SQIVND (reference sequence). CDR3 sequence (DNA): TGTGCCAGTAGTATGAGAATCCCCGGAGCCAATCAGCCCCAGCATTTT. Translating it yields CASSMRIPGANQPQHF.

The V call is TRBV29-1, the J call TRBJ2-5, with TRBD1 matching 11 bases. The J call could be wrong; TRBJ2-7 is a better fit for the DNA end. The CDR3 loop spans 12 amino acids. Germline lookup yields CDR1 SQVTM and CDR2 ANQGSEA. The CDR3 bases are TGCAGCGCCGGGACAGGGGGCTACGAGCAGTACTTC. Amino acid sequence: CSAGTGGYEQYF.

The J gene is TRBJ1-5, the V gene TRBV19; D may be TRBD1 (6 bases). The CDR3 runs 15 residues. V was trimmed by 7 bases and J by 5 bases, leaving 18 bases between them. Germline loops: CDR1 LNHDA, CDR2 SQIVND (reference sequence). CDR3 DNA sequence: TGTGCCAGTACCTCAAGGAGGACAGAGCATCAGCCCCAGCATTTT. Amino acid sequence: CASTSRRTEHQPQHF.

This chain connects TRBV7-9 to TRBJ1-1; perhaps TRBD1 as D (6 bases). The germline CDR1 and CDR2 sequences are SEHNR and FQNEAQ (reference sequence). V lost 2 bases, J lost 6 bases, and 10 bases lay in between. This CDR3 contains 13 residues. The CDR3, as DNA: TGTGCCAGCAGCTTACAGGGGAGCGCTGAAGCTTTCTTT. Translated: CASSLQGSAEAFF.

This sequence joins TRBV7-6 and TRBJ2-5, with 9 nucleotides matching TRBD2. The germline gives CDR1 SGHVS, CDR2 FNYEAQ. V was clipped by 5 bases and J by 5 bases; unmatched bases: 6. The CDR3 spans 14 residues. Written as DNA, the CDR3 is TGTGCCAGCAGCCCCGGGACTAGCAAGGAGACCCAGTACTTC. Translating it yields CASSPGTSKETQYF.

The V call is TRBV7-6, the J call TRBJ2-7; possible D gene TRBD1, 5 bases. V was cut by 9 bases and J by 5 bases, with 11 bases left in between. CDR1 and CDR2 (germline): SGHVS, FNYEAQ. The CDR3 consists of 11 residues. The CDR3 is CASGLGDEQYF. The CDR3 coding sequence is TGTGCCAGTGGGCTAGGGGACGAGCAGTACTTC.

V gene TRBV13 combines with J gene TRBJ2-2; D is unresolved. The CDR3 totals 16 residues. V was clipped by 6 bases and J by 0 bases, with 14 bases between them. Germline V gene sequence: CDR1 PRHDT, CDR2 FYEKMQ (reference sequence). The CDR3 reads CASRIEWRTNTGELFF. Written as DNA, the CDR3 is TGTGCCAGCAGAATAGAATGGAGAACGAACACCGGGGAGCTGTTTTTT.

The V and J genes are TRBV5-6 and TRBJ2-1; D not resolved. Germline CDR1 reads SGHDT; CDR2 reads YYEEEE. The CDR3 loop spans 17 amino acids. The ends were cut back, 0 bases at V and 4 bases at J, with 17 bases in the middle. The CDR3 DNA is TGTGCCAGCAGCTTGGTGTCGCAGAAGTTAGCTTACAATGAGCAGTTCTTC. It translates to CASSLVSQKLAYNEQFF.

The rearrangement uses TRBV6-1 and TRBJ2-7; D is possibly TRBD1 (5 bases). V lost 2 bases and J lost 2, with 7 bases in between. CDR1 and CDR2 from the germline V gene are MNHNS and SASEGT. The CDR3 is 13 amino acids. The CDR3 sequence is CASSERGTYEQYF. The CDR3 DNA follows: TGTGCCAGCAGTGAAAGGGGAACCTACGAGCAGTACTTC.

The rearrangement uses TRBV19 and TRBJ1-1; no clear D gene. Germline lookup yields CDR1 LNHDA and CDR2 SQIVND (reference sequence). This CDR3 comprises 11 residues. V lost 7 bases to trimming and J lost 5 bases, with 8 bases between them. Here the CDR3 reads CASNRGTEAFF. As DNA, the CDR3 is TGTGCCAGTAACCGAGGGACTGAAGCTTTCTTT.

The gene calls are TRBV9 and TRBJ1-6, with D uncertain. Looked up from germline, CDR1 is SGDLS and CDR2 is YYNGEE. The CDR3 contains 14 residues. The V gene lost 0 bases and the J gene lost 5 bases, with 6 bases spanning the gap. The CDR3 nucleotides read TGTGCCAGCAGCGTAGGGAGGGATAATTCACCCCTCCACTTT. Translated: CASSVGRDNSPLHF.

The chain links TRBV29-1 to TRBJ2-1; 9 nucleotides agree with TRBD1. The germline CDR1 and CDR2 sequences are SQVTM and ANQGSEA. CDR3 length: 15 amino acids. The ends lost 7 bases at V and 4 bases at J; junction bases unmatched: 11. CDR3 DNA: TGCAGCGCTGCCCCGGGACAGGGCAGTTACAATGAGCAGTTCTTC. Its protein is CSAAPGQGSYNEQFF.

The chain combines TRBV7-2 with TRBJ1-4; possible D gene TRBD1, 5 bases. The CDR3 has 15 residues. V was cut by 0 bases and J by 8 bases, with 13 bases left in between. Per the germline V gene, CDR1 is SGHTA and CDR2 is FQGNSA. The CDR3 region is CASSLAPGRREKLFF. CDR3 DNA: TGTGCCAGCAGCTTAGCGCCAGGGAGGAGAGAAAAACTGTTTTTT.

This chain connects TRBV19 to TRBJ2-7; possibly TRBD1 for D (6 bases). CDR3 length equals 15 residues. V was trimmed by 5 bases and J by 4 bases, leaving 18 bases between them. Germline V gives CDR1 LNHDA, CDR2 SQIVND (reference sequence). The CDR3 DNA is TGTGCCAGTAGTCCAGGGGAGACAGCCGTGTACGAGCAGTACTTC. Amino acids: CASSPGETAVYEQYF.

The V call is TRBV9, the J call TRBJ1-6, with unresolved D. The V end was cut by 0 bases, the J end by 9 bases, with 7 bases between. This CDR3 contains 13 residues. CDR1 and CDR2 (germline): SGDLS, YYNGEE. CDR3 residues: CASSVVPSSPLHF. The CDR3 region has the DNA TGTGCCAGCAGCGTAGTCCCGTCTTCACCCCTCCACTTT.

J is TRBJ2-1 and V is TRBV6-5; 7 bases are a match to TRBD1. The CDR3 length is 14 residues. Germline V gene data show CDR1 as MNHEY and CDR2 as SVGAGI. J gave up 3 bases and V 6 bases, and 5 bases lay outside the gene matches. CDR3 protein: CASSQQGNYNEQFF. CDR3 bases: TGTGCCAGCAGCCAACAGGGGAACTACAATGAGCAGTTCTTC.

This rearrangement joins TRBV7-9 to TRBJ1-4; D is possibly TRBD1 (5 bases). The CDR3 is made up of 15 amino acids. Looked up from germline, CDR1 is SEHNR and CDR2 is FQNEAQ (reference sequence). The germline V and J ends were trimmed by 4 bases and 8 bases, with 17 bases remaining between them. The CDR3 coding sequence is TGTGCCAGCAGCTCGCGGGGGGGGGTAAGCGAAAAACTGTTTTTT. Amino acids: CASSSRGGVSEKLFF.

This rearrangement joins TRBV28 to TRBJ2-7; maybe TRBD1 (6 bases). Germline CDR1 MDHEN, CDR2 SYDVKM. The V end was cut by 0 bases, the J end by 3 bases, with 18 bases between. This CDR3 is 17 amino acids long. As DNA, the CDR3 is TGTGCCAGCAGTTTATGCACAGGGCGTGTGGGGAACTACGAGCAGTACGTC. Its protein is CASSLCTGRVGNYEQYV.

The chain couples TRBV2 to TRBJ2-5; 10 nucleotides match TRBD2. From germline, CDR1 is SNHLY and CDR2 FYNNEI. J was trimmed by 8 bases and V by 8 bases; bases with no gene match: 8. This CDR3 spans 13 amino acids. CDR3 sequence: CASGTSATGTQYF. The DNA of the CDR3 is TGTGCCAGCGGGACTAGCGCCACAGGCACCCAGTACTTC.

The rearrangement joins TRBV19 to TRBJ2-2; 7 bases agree with TRBD1. V shed 6 bases and J 1 base; nucleotides not matched to a gene: 2. The CDR3 has 14 amino acids. CDR1 LNHDA and CDR2 SQIVND come from the germline V gene (reference sequence). The CDR3 region is CASRGDRNTGELFF. CDR3 nucleotides: TGTGCCAGTAGGGGGGACAGGAACACCGGGGAGCTGTTTTTT.

This chain joins TRBV2 and TRBJ1-2, with D possibly being TRBD1 (6 bases). The CDR3 has 15 residues. The germline CDR1 and CDR2 sequences are SNHLY and FYNNEI. The germline V and J ends were trimmed by 7 bases and 4 bases, with 19 bases remaining between them. The CDR3 region has the DNA TGTGCCAGCACCGAGGCGTGGGGGCCTGTCTATGGCTACACCTTC. Amino acids: CASTEAWGPVYGYTF.

The rearrangement joins TRBV19 to TRBJ2-5; TRBD1 might be the D (6 bases). Trimming took 4 bases from V and 3 from J, leaving 12 bases between them. Germline V gene lookup returns CDR1 LNHDA and CDR2 SQIVND (reference sequence). The CDR3 runs 14 residues. Here the CDR3 reads CASSTDRWEETQYF. DNA of the CDR3: TGTGCCAGTAGTACAGACAGGTGGGAAGAGACCCAGTACTTC.

Concerning this clone itself: The same CDR3 also results from other DNA sequences found in this sample. This sequence joins TRBV27 and TRBJ2-5, with a possible D match to TRBD2 (5 bases). The CDR3 loop spans 13 amino acids. With 1 base removed from V and 8 bases from J, the gap between germline ends came to 11 bases. Germline-derived CDR1 and CDR2 are MNHEY and SMNVEV (reference sequence). CDR3 bases: TGTGCCAGCAGTTTATACCCCGGGGAAACCCAGTACTTC. It encodes CASSLYPGETQYF.

The genes are TRBV10-3 and TRBJ1-1; no definite D call. This CDR3 is 11 amino acids long. Germline CDR1 reads ENHRY; CDR2 reads SYGVKD. Trimming shortened V by 6 bases and J by 8 bases, and 10 bases separated the two germline ends. CDR3: CAIRREGEAFF. The CDR3 bases are TGTGCCATCAGGAGGGAGGGAGAAGCTTTCTTT.

This sequence joins TRBV7-3 and TRBJ2-3; D remains ambiguous. V shed 1 base and J shed 2 bases, with 4 bases lying between them. Germline CDR1 SGHTA, CDR2 FQGTGA. This CDR3 is 13 amino acids long. Here the CDR3 DNA reads TGTGCCAGCAGCTTAAGTATCACAGATACGCAGTATTTT. Protein product: CASSLSITDTQYF.

This sequence joins TRBV6-5 and TRBJ2-2; 7 bases are a match to TRBD1. With 8 bases clipped from V and 1 base from J, the junction kept 4 bases outside the gene matches. The CDR3 consists of 14 residues. Looked up from germline, CDR1 is MNHEY and CDR2 is SVGAGI. The CDR3 bases are TGTGCCAGCCGACAGGGTCTGAACACCGGGGAGCTGTTTTTT. Amino acids: CASRQGLNTGELFF.

As to this clone: The sample contains more than one DNA sequence encoding this CDR3. J is TRBJ1-6 and V is TRBV12-5; no clear D gene. The V gene lost 0 bases and the J gene lost 4 bases, with 7 bases spanning the gap. The CDR3 runs 15 residues. The germline V gene has CDR1 LGHNT and CDR2 FRNRAP. In nucleotides, the CDR3 is TGTGCTAGTGGTTTGGTAACGGGATATAATTCACCCCTCCACTTT. It yields the protein CASGLVTGYNSPLHF.